This is a list of T cell receptor beta chains from one sample in a study of CD8 T cells in Susac syndrome. Each CDR3 protein gets one entry after TCRdb re-called the immunoSEQ multiplex PCR reads with MiXCR. The sample has under 200,000 distinct CDR3 sequences, approximately 95% seen once. The material sequenced was CD4+ T cells from PBMCs. All receptors derive from a human donor with Susac syndrome. Each CDR3 is given with its conserved first and last residue. Each record gives: CDR3 length, J gene, V gene, clone size, CDR3 protein. The size field is filled for only some rows; it gives once, few, many or a size class.

13 | TRBJ2-1 | TRBV6-6 | - | CASSSLANNEQFF
16 | TRBJ1-2 | TRBV4-2 | - | CASSQEPSSSRGGYTF
15 | TRBJ2-1 | TRBV24-1 | - | CATSDSMATFNEQFF
11 | TRBJ2-1 | TRBV20-1 | - | CSARMSNEQFF
11 | TRBJ2-3 | TRBV29-1 | - | CSGLRMDTQYF
14 | TRBJ2-5 | TRBV28 | - | CASSLRHLPETQYF
14 | TRBJ2-3 | TRBV29-1 | - | CSSSGGAGTDTQYF
13 | TRBJ2-5 | TRBV29-1 | - | CSGGSGGRETQYF
15 | TRBJ2-1 | TRBV28 | - | CASSIRRRGVNEQFF
14 | TRBJ1-5 | TRBV12-3/TRBV12-4 | - | CASSNGPIGQPQHF
14 | TRBJ2-3 | TRBV20-1 | - | CSASIYQSTDTQYF
15 | TRBJ2-3 | TRBV3-1 | - | CASSQGLVITDTQYF
12 | TRBJ1-2 | TRBV7-2 | - | CASSSHRDGYTF
15 | TRBJ2-7 | TRBV4-3 | - | CASSQDEGQDYEQYF
15 | TRBJ2-7 | TRBV9 | - | CASSAPGKGSYEQYF
15 | TRBJ1-5 | TRBV12-3/TRBV12-4 | - | CASGRESGGSQPQHF
12 | TRBJ2-7 | TRBV6-2/TRBV6-3 | once | CASSFLPYEQYF
14 | TRBJ2-7 | TRBV7-3 | - | CASSLGGSLYEQYF
15 | TRBJ2-5 | TRBV28 | few | CASSSSGGHQETQYF
14 | TRBJ2-1 | TRBV27 | once | CASSPPGLGNEQFF
13 | TRBJ2-5 | TRBV30 | - | CALAGSGGETQYF
17 | TRBJ2-1 | TRBV21-1 | - | CASSRSLTGSHYNEQFF
17 | TRBJ1-2 | TRBV7-9 | once | CASSSGTATDRFYGYTF
14 | TRBJ2-7 | TRBV28 | - | CASRRTGATYEQYF
15 | TRBJ2-5 | TRBV9 | - | CASSIRTGLKETQYF
13 | TRBJ2-5 | TRBV20-1 | once | CSARDAYQETQYF
15 | TRBJ2-7 | TRBV2 | - | CASSEVKGQPYEQYF
12 | TRBJ2-2 | TRBV12-3/TRBV12-4 | - | CASSPRTGKLFF
12 | TRBJ1-1 | TRBV6-5 | - | CASSYGQGTAFF
12 | TRBJ2-5 | TRBV20-1 | - | CSASPGRETQYF
16 | TRBJ2-1 | TRBV5-1 | - | CASSPHRVQAYNEQFF
14 | TRBJ1-2 | TRBV7-2 | - | CASSSRTGNYGYTF
15 | TRBJ1-2 | TRBV11-2 | - | CASSSSGQVNYGYTF
12 | TRBJ2-7 | TRBV14 | - | CASSLSKGGQYF
12 | TRBJ2-4 | TRBV29-1 | few | CSVAGGPNIQYF
14 | TRBJ2-2 | TRBV3-1 | - | CASSQGRRAGELFF
17 | TRBJ1-4 | TRBV4-2 | - | CASSRYDAGTTNEKLFF
16 | TRBJ2-2 | TRBV7-9 | - | CASSPPGLASTGELFF
13 | TRBJ1-5 | TRBV2 | - | CASRIEGVQPQHF
11 | TRBJ1-2 | TRBV2 | - | CASRPEYGYTF
16 | TRBJ2-7 | TRBV20-1 | once | CSARGEGQGVQYEQYF
15 | TRBJ2-1 | TRBV28 | - | CASSLRDRGNNEQFF
15 | TRBJ1-1 | TRBV7-9 | - | CASSLLGTGNTEAFF
15 | TRBJ1-2 | TRBV20-1 | - | CSARPTTGEPGGYTF
12 | TRBJ2-5 | TRBV15 | - | CATSTRVGTQYF
15 | TRBJ2-4 | TRBV6-1 | - | CASSEALRGGNIQYF
13 | TRBJ2-7 | TRBV29-1 | once | CSVEETGAYEQYF
13 | TRBJ2-5 | TRBV7-8 | - | CASNSIEGETQYF
13 | TRBJ1-2 | TRBV18 | - | CASSQLDKYGYTF
11 | TRBJ2-5 | TRBV6-5 | few | CASRATETQYF
13 | TRBJ1-2 | TRBV29-1 | once | CSAPGEGNYGYTF
14 | TRBJ2-5 | TRBV12-3/TRBV12-4 | - | CASRPRAYQETQYF
14 | TRBJ2-5 | TRBV9 | - | CASSPKSYQETQYF